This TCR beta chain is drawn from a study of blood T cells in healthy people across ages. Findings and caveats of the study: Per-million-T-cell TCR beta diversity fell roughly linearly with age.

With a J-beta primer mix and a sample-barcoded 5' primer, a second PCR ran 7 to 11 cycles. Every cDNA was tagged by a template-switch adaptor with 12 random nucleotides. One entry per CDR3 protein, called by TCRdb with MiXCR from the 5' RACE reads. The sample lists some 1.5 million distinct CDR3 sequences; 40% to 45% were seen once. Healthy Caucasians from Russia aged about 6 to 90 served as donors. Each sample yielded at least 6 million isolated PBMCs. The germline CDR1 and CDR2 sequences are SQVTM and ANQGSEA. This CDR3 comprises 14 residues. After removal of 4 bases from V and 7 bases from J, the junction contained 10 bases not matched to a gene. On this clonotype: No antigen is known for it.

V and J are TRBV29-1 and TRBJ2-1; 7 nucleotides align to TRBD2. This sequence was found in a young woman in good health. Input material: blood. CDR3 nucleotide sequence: TGCAGCGTTGTAGGACGGCTAGCGGTTAATGAGCAGTTCTTC. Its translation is CSVVGRLAVNEQFF.